This entry describes one TCR beta chain. An end of the junction does not agree with germline; a read error may underlie this. A second PCR, run for 7 to 11 cycles, used a sample-barcoded 5' primer plus a J-beta primer mix. Each sample provided no less than 2.5 million CDR3-containing paired-end reads. From the 5' RACE reads, TCRdb called clonotypes with MiXCR, one entry per CDR3 protein. The table records around 900,000 distinct CDR3 sequences, roughly 47% of them present only once. The data belong to a study of blood T cells in healthy people across ages. The CDR3 sequence is 15 residues long. Germline V lookup: CDR1 KGHSH, CDR2 LQKENI. Each donor was a healthy Caucasian individual from Russia, aged roughly 6 to 95.

The clonotype comes from a woman aged 55-69 years in good health. Sequencing was performed on blood. The chain joins TRBV18 to TRBJ2-6; 7 bases fit TRBD1. This chain's CDR3 is CACSPDRAGANVLTF. The CDR3 nucleotides are TGTGCCTGCTCGCCCGACAGGGCCGGGGCCAACGTCCTGACTTTC.